A single sample gave rise to the 24 T cell receptor beta chains below, sequenced in a study of cytomegalovirus exposure and HLA in healthy donors. Using immunoSEQ multiplex PCR, the repertoire was profiled, and TCRdb retains in-frame clones only, with some absent. Found here are about 120,000 clones, around 85% of them singletons; the top ten hold 2.1%. Sequencing was carried out using PBMCs. These TCRs come from a woman in her 30s in good health and CMV-seronegative.

This sequence joins TRBV6-5 and TRBJ1-6; D ambiguous. CDR3 length: 16 residues. Germline-derived CDR1 and CDR2 are MNHEY and SVGAGI. Trimming cost V 4 bases and J 7 bases, with 17 bases left between them. CDR3: CASSSQAGGNNSPLHF. CDR3 coding DNA: TGTGCCAGCAGTTCCCAAGCGGGAGGGAACAATTCACCCCTCCACTTT.

This chain joins TRBV5-4 and TRBJ1-6; no firm D call. Deletions cut 4 bases from V and 13 bases from J, with 18 bases between. CDR1 and CDR2 from the germline V gene are SGHNT and YYREEE (reference sequence). CDR3 length: 14 residues. DNA of the CDR3: TGTGCCAGCAGCCCTCGGGGAAAAGCCCAGCCCCTCCACTTT. Protein: CASSPRGKAQPLHF. The whole variable domain, filled in from reference TRBV5-4 and TRBJ1-6, reads ETGVTQSPTHLIKTRGQQVTLRCSSQSGHNTVSWYQQALGQGPQFIFQYYREEENGRGNFPPRFSGLQFPNYSSELNVNALELDDSALYLCASSPRGKAQPLHFGNGTRLTVT.

V is TRBV6-6 and J is TRBJ2-5; 9 nucleotides agree with TRBD2. This CDR3 region has 16 residues. CDR1 is MNHNY and CDR2 is SVGAGI in the germline V gene (reference sequence). Trimming at V came to 0 bases and at J to 2 bases, leaving 4 bases not matched to a gene. CDR3 amino acids: CASSYSSSGVQETQYF. The CDR3 DNA sequence: TGTGCCAGCAGTTACTCGTCTAGCGGGGTACAAGAGACCCAGTACTTC.

The chain carries TRBV2 and TRBJ2-5, with D possibly being TRBD2 (6 bases). Trimming removed 4 bases at V and 8 bases at J, with 17 bases between. The CDR3 covers 14 residues. Germline loops: CDR1 SNHLY, CDR2 FYNNEI. CDR3 sequence reads: CASSGGAAEGTQYF. The CDR3 DNA is TGTGCCAGCAGTGGCGGGGCGGCCGAGGGTACCCAGTACTTC.

The chain recombines TRBV5-1 with TRBJ2-7; 10 nucleotides line up with TRBD1. The CDR3 is 13 residues long. Unmatched junction bases numbered 6, after V lost 6 bases and J lost 6 bases. Germline V CDR1 and CDR2: SGHRS, YFSETQ. This CDR3 is CASTSGQGFEQYF. The CDR3 DNA sequence: TGCGCCAGCACATCGGGACAGGGGTTCGAGCAGTACTTC.

The chain is built from TRBV27 and TRBJ2-5, with 7 bases that match TRBD1. The CDR3 covers 14 residues. Per germline, CDR1 MNHEY and CDR2 SMNVEV (reference sequence). V shed 5 bases and J 2 bases; nucleotides not matched to a gene: 5. CDR3 sequence (DNA): TGTGCCAGCAGTCCGCCGGACAGGCAAGAGACCCAGTACTTC. Its translation is CASSPPDRQETQYF.

The chain links TRBV5-1 to TRBJ2-5; 7 bases line up with TRBD2. The CDR3 runs 15 residues. Germline V gene sequence: CDR1 SGHRS, CDR2 YFSETQ. The J segment lost 2 bases and the V segment lost 1 base, leaving 5 bases of the junction unmatched. DNA of the CDR3: TGCGCCAGCAGCTTGACCGGGACTACTCAAGAGACCCAGTACTTC. This codes for CASSLTGTTQETQYF.

The V and J genes are TRBV5-1 and TRBJ2-1; D may be TRBD2 (6 bases). V lost 1 base and J 7 bases, leaving 12 bases between the germline ends. Germline loops: CDR1 SGHRS, CDR2 YFSETQ. This CDR3 comprises 14 residues. CDR3 in DNA: TGCGCCAGCAGCTTGTTGGAGGGTTCGAATGAGCAGTTCTTC. It is translated as CASSLLEGSNEQFF.

This clone was seen just once. The V call is TRBV5-1, the J call TRBJ2-7, with 11 bases matching TRBD2. CDR1 is SGHRS and CDR2 is YFSETQ in the germline V gene. V shed 0 bases, J shed 1 base, and the junction held 6 bases outside the gene matches. The CDR3 runs 17 residues. The chain's CDR3 is CASSLAGGTSGSYEQYF. CDR3 in DNA: TGCGCCAGCAGCTTGGCGGGCGGGACTAGCGGATCCTACGAGCAGTACTTC.

This clone was seen a handful of times. This sequence joins TRBV6-4 and TRBJ1-5; 7 positions agree with TRBD1. The germline V gene has CDR1 MRHNA and CDR2 SNTAGT. J lost 7 bases, V lost 3 bases, and 6 bases had no gene match. The CDR3 spans 14 residues. This chain's CDR3 is CASSEGGAGQPQHF. The CDR3 DNA follows: TGTGCCAGCAGTGAAGGGGGCGCGGGACAGCCCCAGCATTTT.

The chain recombines TRBV7-9 with TRBJ1-1; 7 nucleotides agree with TRBD1. The CDR3 totals 15 residues. The J segment lost 1 base and the V segment lost 2 bases, leaving 4 bases of the junction unmatched. CDR1 is SEHNR, CDR2 FQNEAQ, per germline (reference sequence). The CDR3 reads CASSLWAGGNTEAFF. The CDR3 DNA follows: TGTGCCAGCAGCTTATGGGCAGGGGGGAACACTGAAGCTTTCTTT.

The chain links TRBV6-5 to TRBJ2-7, with a weak D call TRBD1 (6 bases). V lost 5 bases, J lost 1 base, and 12 bases lay in between. Germline assignment: CDR1 MNHEY and CDR2 SVGAGI. The CDR3 contains 14 residues. This CDR3 reads CASSQQGRSYEQYF. The CDR3 coding sequence is TGTGCCAGCAGTCAACAGGGTAGGTCCTACGAGCAGTACTTC.

The rearrangement joins TRBV7-3 to TRBJ2-7; D is undetermined. This CDR3 has 13 residues. Germline V CDR1 and CDR2: SGHTA, FQGTGA. Trimming cost V 3 bases and J 2 bases, with 8 bases left between them. The CDR3 DNA follows: TGTGCCAGCAGCTTTGGGCCCGCCTACGAGCAGTACTTC. Its translation is CASSFGPAYEQYF.

This chain connects TRBV5-5 to TRBJ1-2; D gene uncertain. The germline gives CDR1 SGHKS, CDR2 YYEKEE (reference sequence). Trimming took off 3 bases at V and 1 base at J, with 7 bases between the two ends. The CDR3 consists of 13 residues. CDR3 sequence: CASSSRDNYGYTF. DNA of the CDR3: TGTGCCAGCAGCTCCCGGGATAACTATGGCTACACCTTC.

The V gene is TRBV7-2, the J gene TRBJ2-1; no clear D. The length of the CDR3 is 13 residues. From germline, CDR1 is SGHTA and CDR2 FQGNSA. Deletions cut 2 bases from V and 6 bases from J, with 8 bases between. CDR3 in amino acids: CASSLRSVNEQFF. CDR3 DNA: TGTGCCAGCAGCTTACGATCAGTCAATGAGCAGTTCTTC.

The chain recombines TRBV6-6 with TRBJ2-5; 9 bases line up with TRBD2. Germline V gene sequence: CDR1 MNHNY, CDR2 SVGAGI (reference sequence). This CDR3 region has 15 residues. V shed 7 bases, J shed 0 bases, and the junction held 6 bases outside the gene matches. The CDR3 nucleotides read TGTGCCAGCACTAGCGGGATCTCGTACCAAGAGACCCAGTACTTC. This gives the protein CASTSGISYQETQYF.

This clone was picked up one time. The V call is TRBV5-1, the J call TRBJ1-2; 7 bases match TRBD1. V was pared by 0 bases and J by 2 bases, with 13 bases of the junction left unmatched. This CDR3 contains 18 residues. Germline V CDR1 and CDR2: SGHRS, YFSETQ. CDR3 DNA: TGCGCCAGCAGCTTGGAATCGGGACAGATTCTCGGAAACTATGGCTACACCTTC. Protein sequence: CASSLESGQILGNYGYTF. The variable domain in full, with the rest retrieved from reference TRBV5-1 and TRBJ1-2, is KAGVTQTPRYLIKTRGQQVTLSCSPISGHRSVSWYQQTPGQGLQFLFEYFSETQRNKGNFPGRFSGRQFSNSRSEMNVSTLELGDSALYLCASSLESGQILGNYGYTFGSGTRLTVV.

This chain links TRBV4-2 with TRBJ2-2; D call uncertain. The CDR3 sequence is 14 residues long. The germline V and J ends were trimmed by 1 base and 5 bases, with 8 bases remaining between them. Germline-derived CDR1 and CDR2 are LGHNA and YNFKEQ. CDR3: CASSQGQETGELFF. In DNA, the CDR3 is TGTGCCAGCAGCCAAGGTCAAGAGACCGGGGAGCTGTTTTTT.

The chain joins TRBV5-6 to TRBJ1-3; the D gene is possibly TRBD1 (5 bases). Trimming removed 2 bases at V and 0 bases at J, with 6 bases between. The CDR3 runs 14 residues. Germline CDR1 is SGHDT and CDR2 is YYEEEE. CDR3: CASSLQASGNTIYF. The CDR3 bases are TGTGCCAGCAGCTTACAGGCCTCTGGAAACACCATATATTTT. Looking up the rest from reference TRBV5-6 and TRBJ1-3 gives the full variable domain: DAGVTQSPTHLIKTRGQQVTLRCSPKSGHDTVSWYQQALGQGPQFIFQYYEEEERQRGNFPDRFSGHQFPNYSSELNVNALLLGDSALYLCASSLQASGNTIYFGEGSWLTVV.

The chain carries TRBV15 and TRBJ1-2; TRBD1 matches 7 bases. V shed 4 bases and J 4 bases; nucleotides not matched to a gene: 9. The CDR3 has 15 residues. Germline lookup yields CDR1 LNHNV and CDR2 YYDKDF (reference sequence). CDR3 DNA sequence: TGTGCCACCAGCAAACGGGACAGTTTTTCCTATGGCTACACCTTC. Translation: CATSKRDSFSYGYTF.

The chain combines TRBV15 with TRBJ1-5; weak D call: TRBD1 (6 bases). The germline V and J ends were trimmed by 5 bases and 4 bases, with 30 bases remaining between them. Per germline, CDR1 LNHNV and CDR2 YYDKDF (reference sequence). The CDR3 extends over 20 amino acids. In nucleotides, the CDR3 is TGTGCCACCAGCGACAACCGGGACACCCGCCCCTCGCGCTGGAATCAGCCCCAGCATTTT. Translating it yields CATSDNRDTRPSRWNQPQHF.

The chain uses TRBV7-8 and TRBJ1-1; tentative D call: TRBD1 (5 bases). V was trimmed by 3 bases and J by 8 bases, leaving 7 bases between them. The germline V gene has CDR1 SGHVS and CDR2 FQNEAQ. This CDR3 spans 11 amino acids. For the CDR3, the DNA is TGTGCCAGCAGCTTCGGACAAGAAGCTTTCTTT. Translated, it gives CASSFGQEAFF.

This chain links TRBV6-1 with TRBJ1-4; 8 nucleotides match TRBD1. The CDR3 is 15 amino acids. V was pared by 5 bases and J by 3 bases, with 5 bases of the junction left unmatched. Per germline, CDR1 MNHNS and CDR2 SASEGT. The CDR3 coding sequence is TGTGCCAGCAGTTCCGGGACAGGCCCTAATGAAAAACTGTTTTTT. Translating it yields CASSSGTGPNEKLFF.

This clone was counted once. The chain couples TRBV25-1 to TRBJ2-5; 9 nucleotides agree with TRBD2. The germline V gene encodes CDR1 MGHDK and CDR2 SYGVNS. J lost 4 bases, V lost 5 bases, and 8 bases had no gene match. CDR3 length equals 15 residues. CDR3 protein: CASSSQRGAVETQYF. CDR3 nucleotides: TGTGCCAGCAGTAGCCAGCGGGGGGCGGTAGAGACCCAGTACTTC.